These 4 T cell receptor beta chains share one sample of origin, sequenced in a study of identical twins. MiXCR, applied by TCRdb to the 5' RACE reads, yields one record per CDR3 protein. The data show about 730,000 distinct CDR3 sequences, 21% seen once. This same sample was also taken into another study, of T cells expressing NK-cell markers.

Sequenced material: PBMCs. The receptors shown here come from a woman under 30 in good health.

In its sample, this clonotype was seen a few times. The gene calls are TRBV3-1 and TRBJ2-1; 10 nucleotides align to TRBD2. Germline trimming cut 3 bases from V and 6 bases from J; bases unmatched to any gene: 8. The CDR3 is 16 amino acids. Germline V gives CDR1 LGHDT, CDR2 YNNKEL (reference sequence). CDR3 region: CASSQITSGNFNEQFF. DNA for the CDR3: TGTGCCAGCAGCCAGATAACTAGCGGGAACTTCAATGAGCAGTTCTTC.

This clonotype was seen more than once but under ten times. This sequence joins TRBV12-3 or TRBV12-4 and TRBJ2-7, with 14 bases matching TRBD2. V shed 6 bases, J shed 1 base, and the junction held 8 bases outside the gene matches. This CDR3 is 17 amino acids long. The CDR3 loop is CASSTRLAGGRSYEQYF. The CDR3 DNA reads TGTGCCAGCAGCACCAGACTAGCGGGGGGGAGGTCCTACGAGCAGTACTTC.

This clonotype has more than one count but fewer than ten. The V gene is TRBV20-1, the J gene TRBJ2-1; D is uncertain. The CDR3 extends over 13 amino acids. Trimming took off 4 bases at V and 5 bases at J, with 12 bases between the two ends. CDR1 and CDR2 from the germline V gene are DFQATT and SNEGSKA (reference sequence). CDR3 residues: CSAIPDADNEQFF. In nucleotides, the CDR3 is TGCAGTGCTATCCCCGACGCCGACAATGAGCAGTTCTTC.

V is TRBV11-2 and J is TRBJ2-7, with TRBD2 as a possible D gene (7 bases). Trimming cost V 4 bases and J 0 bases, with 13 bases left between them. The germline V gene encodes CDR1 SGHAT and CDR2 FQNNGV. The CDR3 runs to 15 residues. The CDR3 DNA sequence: TGTGCCAGCAGCTCTACGGGGGGCGGCTCCTACGAGCAGTACTTC. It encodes CASSSTGGGSYEQYF.